This entry lists 28 T cell receptor beta chains sequenced from one sample in a study of spatial heterogeneity in lung cancer. Time point given: sample taken at primary tumor resection. General observations from the study: Tracking of tumor mutation counts was seen in expanded intratumoral alpha and beta TCR counts.

TCRdb redid the calling of the 5' RACE reads with MiXCR, one entry per CDR3 protein. Of about 7,000 distinct CDR3 sequences detected, less than 15% appear once; the ten largest clones hold 7.5% to 10%. The antigens these receptors bind are not known. The input for sequencing was lung tumor tissue, taken at surgery. These receptors all come from a male donor with early-stage non-small cell lung cancer.

The table lists this clonotype with many counts. This sequence joins TRBV5-1 and TRBJ2-5, with TRBD1 identical over 8 bases. The CDR3 consists of 13 residues. With V trimmed by 4 bases and J by 5 bases, 4 bases remained unmatched. The germline CDR1 and CDR2 sequences are SGHRS and YFSETQ. CDR3 nucleotide sequence: TGCGCCAGCAGCGGCGGGACAGGCGAGACCCAGTACTTC. The encoded protein is CASSGGTGETQYF.

This chain links TRBV20-1 with TRBJ2-7, with TRBD1 identical over 7 bases. Looked up from germline, CDR1 is DFQATT and CDR2 is SNEGSKA (reference sequence). V dropped 5 bases and J dropped 3; count of bases not matched to a gene: 10. The CDR3 consists of 14 residues. In DNA form, the CDR3 reads TGCAGTGCTCCCGACAGGGAGAACCTCTACGAGCAGTACTTC. Its translation: CSAPDRENLYEQYF.

In this sample, this clonotype turned up many times. The rearrangement uses TRBV11-2 and TRBJ2-2; D possibly corresponds to TRBD2 (5 bases). Looked up from germline, CDR1 is SGHAT and CDR2 is FQNNGV. Trimming removed 2 bases from V and 3 bases from J, with 7 bases in between. This CDR3 contains 14 residues. In nucleotides, the CDR3 is TGTGCCAGCAGCTTACGGGGATACACCGGGGAGCTGTTTTTT. Its protein product is CASSLRGYTGELFF.

In this sample, this clonotype is medium-sized. The chain couples TRBV27 to TRBJ2-1; D is uncertain. Germline CDR1 reads MNHEY; CDR2 reads SMNVEV (reference sequence). V lost 7 bases to trimming and J lost 10 bases, with 17 bases between them. The CDR3 loop spans 13 amino acids. The CDR3 spells CASNSVLSWEQFF. CDR3 DNA sequence: TGTGCCAGCAACTCGGTATTGTCGTGGGAGCAGTTCTTC.

This clonotype showed up many times. The chain is built from TRBV20-1 and TRBJ1-4; TRBD1 matches at 7 bases. The germline CDR1 and CDR2 sequences are DFQATT and SNEGSKA (reference sequence). V lost 7 bases, J lost 6 bases, and 8 bases stayed unmatched. The CDR3 totals 13 residues. CDR3 DNA: TGCAGTGTTCCCGACAGGGTTGATGAAAAACTGTTTTTT. It yields the protein CSVPDRVDEKLFF.

This chain connects TRBV12-3 or TRBV12-4 to TRBJ1-1; D might be TRBD1 (5 bases). The CDR3 sequence is 17 residues long. The V end was cut by 3 bases, the J end by 0 bases, with 17 bases between. The CDR3 loop is CASSFGHTFVMNTEAFF. The CDR3 coding sequence is TGTGCCAGCAGTTTTGGACACACCTTCGTTATGAACACTGAAGCTTTCTTT.

In its sample, this clonotype was seen many times. The rearrangement joins TRBV28 to TRBJ2-7, with D unclear. V lost 6 bases, J lost 5 bases, and 14 bases lay in between. There are 13 residues in the CDR3. Germline V gene data show CDR1 as MDHEN and CDR2 as SYDVKM. CDR3 coding DNA: TGTGCCAGCAGCTCACCCCCGTCGCACGAGCAGTACTTC. Its translation: CASSSPPSHEQYF.

In its sample, this clonotype was seen many times. The chain couples TRBV28 to TRBJ2-5, with a weak D call TRBD2 (6 bases). V was cut by 7 bases and J by 3 bases, with 12 bases left in between. From germline, CDR1 is MDHEN and CDR2 SYDVKM. The CDR3 runs to 13 residues. In DNA, the CDR3 is TGTGCCAGCATTAGCCCGGGGGAAGAGACCCAGTACTTC. Its translation: CASISPGEETQYF.

This clonotype showed up many times. This chain links TRBV30 with TRBJ2-1, with 7 nucleotides matching TRBD2. Germline V gene data show CDR1 as GTSNPN and CDR2 as SVGIG (reference sequence). With V trimmed by 1 base and J by 1 base, 4 bases remained unmatched. CDR3 length: 15 amino acids. The DNA for the CDR3 is TGTGCCTGGAGTGCTGGGAGGGGATCCTACAATGAGCAGTTCTTC. This encodes CAWSAGRGSYNEQFF.

The table lists this clonotype with many counts. A read error may produce the germline difference seen at one junction end. This sequence joins TRBV6-1 and TRBJ1-1; no clear D. Looked up from germline, CDR1 is MNHNS and CDR2 is SASEGT. CDR3 size: 13 residues. The CDR3 loop reads CASTLGVNTEAFF. CDR3 coding DNA: TGTGCCAGCACTCTTGGAGTGAACACTGAAGCCTTCTTT.

This clonotype was seen many times. V usage is TRBV7-2 and J usage is TRBJ1-1; no clear D. The CDR3 loop spans 13 amino acids. The V gene lost 0 bases and the J gene lost 8 bases, with 10 bases spanning the gap. Germline V gene sequence: CDR1 SGHTA, CDR2 FQGNSA. The CDR3 coding sequence is TGTGCCAGCAGCTTAGCGCCCGGGATGGAAGCTTTCTTT. Translating it yields CASSLAPGMEAFF.

This clonotype was counted at least ten times. J is TRBJ1-2 and V is TRBV10-3; D uncertain. V gave up 3 bases and J gave up 2 bases, with 4 bases separating them. The germline gives CDR1 ENHRY, CDR2 SYGVKD. This CDR3 is 12 amino acids long. The CDR3 here is CAISDFNYGYTF. CDR3 DNA sequence: TGTGCCATCAGTGACTTCAACTATGGCTACACCTTC.

The rearrangement uses TRBV5-8 and TRBJ2-7; D gene unclear. The CDR3 is 14 residues long. V lost 4 bases, J lost 3 bases, and 14 bases lay in between. Germline loops: CDR1 SGHTS, CDR2 YDEGEE. The CDR3 bases are TGTGCCAGCAGCGCAAACCCCGGGCTCTACGAGCAGTACGTC. This codes for CASSANPGLYEQYV.

This clonotype occurred many times. This sequence joins TRBV11-2 and TRBJ2-7; D gene uncertain. In germline, CDR1 is SGHAT, CDR2 FQNNGV. The CDR3 extends over 14 amino acids. V lost 0 bases and J lost 3, with 9 bases in between. The CDR3 coding sequence is TGTGCCAGCAGCTTAGATACGGGCTACTACGAGCAGTACGTC. Translating gives CASSLDTGYYEQYV.

This clonotype showed up many times. The V gene is TRBV2, the J gene TRBJ2-7; D possibly uses TRBD1 or TRBD2 (5 bases each). CDR1 is SNHLY, CDR2 FYNNEI, per germline. This CDR3 spans 13 amino acids. Trimming took off 4 bases at V and 6 bases at J, with 13 bases between the two ends. The CDR3 here is CASSVGDQIEQYF. The CDR3 nucleotides are TGTGCCAGCAGTGTGGGGGACCAGATCGAGCAGTACTTC.

Relative to its sample, this clonotype is medium-sized. V and J are TRBV6-1 and TRBJ2-7, with 7 bases matching TRBD1. V was clipped by 0 bases and J by 2 bases; unmatched bases: 13. The CDR3 runs to 18 residues. Germline V CDR1 and CDR2: MNHNS, SASEGT. CDR3 region: CASSEANRGGAFPYEQYF. CDR3 sequence (DNA): TGTGCCAGCAGTGAAGCGAACAGGGGCGGCGCGTTTCCCTACGAGCAGTACTTC.

This clonotype appeared many times. The rearrangement joins TRBV15 to TRBJ2-3, with D uncertain. Germline CDR1 LNHNV, CDR2 YYDKDF (reference sequence). V was clipped by 0 bases and J by 2 bases, with 9 bases between them. The CDR3 has 15 amino acids. CDR3 nucleotides: TGTGCCACCAGCAGAGATCATGGGCTCACAGATACGCAGTATTTT. Translation gives CATSRDHGLTDTQYF.

The genes are TRBV6-2 or TRBV6-3 and TRBJ2-7, with D perhaps given as TRBD1 or TRBD2 (5 bases each). V lost 4 bases and J 6 bases, leaving 13 bases between the germline ends. Germline-derived CDR1 and CDR2 are MNHEY and SVGEGT. The CDR3 is 13 amino acids. CDR3 loop: CASSFAGTGEQYF. CDR3 coding DNA: TGTGCCAGCAGTTTTGCCGGGACGGGCGAGCAGTACTTC.

This clonotype was counted at least ten times. This chain joins TRBV28 and TRBJ1-5; 11 positions agree with TRBD1. Trimming at V came to 4 bases and at J to 2 bases, leaving 4 bases not matched to a gene. This CDR3 is built from 16 residues. The V gene's germline CDR1 is MDHEN and CDR2 SYDVKM. As DNA, the CDR3 is TGTGCCAGCAGTTCCCGGGGACAGGGGGGCAATCAGCCCCAGCATTTT. Residues: CASSSRGQGGNQPQHF.

This clonotype occurred many times. Here the CDR3 reads CASSLPSGSEQYF. CDR3 DNA: TGTGCCAGCAGCTTACCCAGCGGGAGCGAGCAGTACTTC. The V and J genes are TRBV7-8 and TRBJ2-7; TRBD2 aligns across 8 bases. V gave up 2 bases and J gave up 6 bases; unmatched junction bases: 3. CDR3 length: 13 residues. Germline CDR1 SGHVS, CDR2 FQNEAQ.

This clonotype was observed at least ten times. The gene calls are TRBV20-1 and TRBJ2-7; D may be TRBD1 (5 bases). In germline, CDR1 is DFQATT, CDR2 SNEGSKA (reference sequence). This CDR3 has 13 residues. V dropped 6 bases and J dropped 0 bases, with 12 bases sitting between them. CDR3 nucleotides: TGCAGTGCAGTCAGGGAAAACTCCTACGAGCAGTACTTC. Its translation is CSAVRENSYEQYF.

This clonotype is deemed medium-sized. The chain combines TRBV7-2 with TRBJ2-3, with TRBD2 matching over 8 bases. CDR1 and CDR2 (germline): SGHTA, FQGNSA. Trimming took 5 bases from V and 3 from J; bases not matched to a gene: 7. CDR3 size: 15 residues. CDR3: CASSMPSGLTDTQYF. The CDR3 DNA follows: TGTGCCAGCAGCATGCCTAGCGGGCTTACAGATACGCAGTATTTT. Complete variable domain (other parts from reference TRBV7-2 and TRBJ2-3): GAGVSQSPSNKVTEKGKDVELRCDPISGHTALYWYRQSLGQGLEFLIYFQGNSAPDKSGLPSDRFSAERTGGSVSTLTIQRTQQEDSAVYLCASSMPSGLTDTQYFGPGTRLTVL.

V usage is TRBV6-2 or TRBV6-3 and J usage is TRBJ2-1; 7 nucleotides align to TRBD1. V shed 5 bases and J 7 bases; nucleotides not matched to a gene: 8. Germline V gene data show CDR1 as MNHEY and CDR2 as SVGEGT. The CDR3 contains 14 residues. CDR3 region: CASSTLTGQNEQFF. In DNA, the CDR3 is TGTGCCAGCAGTACCTTGACAGGGCAAAATGAGCAGTTCTTC.

The rearrangement joins TRBV14 to TRBJ2-7; D possibly corresponds to TRBD1 (5 bases). The germline V gene encodes CDR1 SGHDN and CDR2 FVKESK. The V end was cut by 3 bases, the J end by 3 bases, with 9 bases between. CDR3 length equals 13 residues. The CDR3 loop is CASSQGRDYEQYF. The CDR3 DNA sequence: TGTGCCAGCAGCCAGGGCAGGGACTACGAGCAGTACTTC. Full variable domain (missing parts from reference TRBV14 and TRBJ2-7): EAGVTQFPSHSVIEKGQTVTLRCDPISGHDNLYWYRRVMGKEIKFLLHFVKESKQDESGMPNNRFLAERTGGTYSTLKVQPAELEDSGVYFCASSQGRDYEQYFGPGTRLTVT.

Ten or more counts support this clonotype. J is TRBJ1-6 and V is TRBV5-1; D gene uncertain. CDR1 is SGHRS and CDR2 is YFSETQ in the germline V gene. The CDR3 loop spans 13 amino acids. Trimming took off 0 bases at V and 8 bases at J, with 6 bases between the two ends. The CDR3 sequence is CASSLGADSPLHF. Written as DNA, the CDR3 is TGCGCCAGCAGCTTGGGGGCGGATTCACCCCTCCACTTT.

By share, this clonotype counts as medium-sized. The chain couples TRBV27 to TRBJ1-2; 8 positions agree with TRBD1. In germline, CDR1 is MNHEY, CDR2 SMNVEV (reference sequence). This CDR3 contains 15 residues. V shed 6 bases and J 4 bases; nucleotides not matched to a gene: 10. The CDR3 protein is CASSPQGARSYGYTF. CDR3 DNA: TGTGCCAGCAGCCCCCAGGGGGCGAGGTCCTATGGCTACACCTTC.

This clonotype was found many times. For the CDR3, the DNA is TGTGCCACCAGCAGAGGTAACGGGCAGCCCCAGCATTTT. Residues: CATSRGNGQPQHF. The chain uses TRBV15 and TRBJ1-5; D ambiguous. The CDR3 extends over 13 amino acids. The germline CDR1 and CDR2 sequences are LNHNV and YYDKDF (reference sequence). V lost 1 base to trimming and J lost 7 bases, with 8 bases between them.

This clonotype was detected many times. The genes are TRBV12-3 or TRBV12-4 and TRBJ2-3; TRBD2 aligns across 11 bases. V trimming: 2 bases; J trimming: 6 bases; junction bases outside the gene matches: 7. The CDR3 totals 16 residues. CDR3 coding DNA: TGTGCCAGCAGTTTATCCACTAGCGGGAGAAGGGATACGCAGTATTTT. Its translation is CASSLSTSGRRDTQYF.